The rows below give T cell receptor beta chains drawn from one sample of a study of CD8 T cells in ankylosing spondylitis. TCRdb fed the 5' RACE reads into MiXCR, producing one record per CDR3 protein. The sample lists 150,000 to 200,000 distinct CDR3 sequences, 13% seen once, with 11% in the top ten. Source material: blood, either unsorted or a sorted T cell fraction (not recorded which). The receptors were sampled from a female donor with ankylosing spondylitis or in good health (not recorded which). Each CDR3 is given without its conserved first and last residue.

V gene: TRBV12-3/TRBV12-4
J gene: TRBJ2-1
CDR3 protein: ASRSQEEQF

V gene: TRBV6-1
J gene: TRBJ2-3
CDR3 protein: ASTGSSTDTQY

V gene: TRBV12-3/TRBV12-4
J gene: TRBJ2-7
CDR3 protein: ASSATGQNLYEQY

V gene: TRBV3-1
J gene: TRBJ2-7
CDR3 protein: ASSPTTGSGKQY

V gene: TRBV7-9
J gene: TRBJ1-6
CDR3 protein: ASSTRTGGGNSPLH

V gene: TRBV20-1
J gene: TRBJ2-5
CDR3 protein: SALTKLQETQY

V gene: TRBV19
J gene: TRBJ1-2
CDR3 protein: ASSPTPQRANYGYT

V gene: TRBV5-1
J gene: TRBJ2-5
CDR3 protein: ASSPHRAGGQETQY

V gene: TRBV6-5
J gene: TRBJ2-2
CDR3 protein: ASSWGLAGGVGELF

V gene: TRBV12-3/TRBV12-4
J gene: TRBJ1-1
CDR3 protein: ASRGGRQGAWTEAF

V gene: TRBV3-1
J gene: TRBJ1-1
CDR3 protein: ASSQGRYTEAF

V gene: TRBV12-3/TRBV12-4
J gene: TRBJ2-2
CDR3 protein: ASPSSPANTGELF

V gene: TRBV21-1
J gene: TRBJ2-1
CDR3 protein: ASSTRLAREGVFFDEQF

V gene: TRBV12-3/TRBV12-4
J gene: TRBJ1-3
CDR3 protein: ASSLRRQLRGNTIY

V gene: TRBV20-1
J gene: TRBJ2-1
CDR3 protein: SASSGTAYNEQF

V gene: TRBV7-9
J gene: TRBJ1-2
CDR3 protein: ASSPPGTGHGGYT

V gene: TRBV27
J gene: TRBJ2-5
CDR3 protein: ASRPFLGRKETQY

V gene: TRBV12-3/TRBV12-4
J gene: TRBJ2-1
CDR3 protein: ASSPEPGTSGHNEQF

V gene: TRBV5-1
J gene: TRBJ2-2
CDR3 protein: ASSPSRLNTGELF

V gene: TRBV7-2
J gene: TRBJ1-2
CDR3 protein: ASSFRTGSTANYGYT

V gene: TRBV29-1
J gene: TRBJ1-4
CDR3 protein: SAGEGVNEKLF

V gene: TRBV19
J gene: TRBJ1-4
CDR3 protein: ATSRPSGTGGEKLF

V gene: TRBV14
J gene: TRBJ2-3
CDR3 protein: ASPGLAPPDTQY

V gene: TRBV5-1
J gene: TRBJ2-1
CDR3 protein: ASSRTSLGRHEQF

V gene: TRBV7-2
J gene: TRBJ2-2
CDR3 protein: ASRSRPGNTGELF

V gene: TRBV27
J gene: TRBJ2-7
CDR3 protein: ASSFPGTGIYEQY

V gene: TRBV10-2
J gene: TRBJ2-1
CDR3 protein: ASIEGDGSGSNEQF

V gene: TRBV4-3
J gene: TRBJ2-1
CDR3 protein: ASSQGSAGYRDEQF

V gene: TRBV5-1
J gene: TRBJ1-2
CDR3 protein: ASSQTLDRGQGYT

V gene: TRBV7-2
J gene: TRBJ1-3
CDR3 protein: ASSLEGLMSGNTIY

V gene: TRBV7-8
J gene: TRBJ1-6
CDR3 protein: ASSSDISGVNNSPLH

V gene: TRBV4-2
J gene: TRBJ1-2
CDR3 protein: ASSQDHQGNYGYT

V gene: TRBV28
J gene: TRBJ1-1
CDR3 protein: ASSLWPGQLNTEAF

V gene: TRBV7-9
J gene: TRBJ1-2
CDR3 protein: ASSPISSGYGYT

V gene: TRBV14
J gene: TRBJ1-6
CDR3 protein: ASSPTGGGNSPLH

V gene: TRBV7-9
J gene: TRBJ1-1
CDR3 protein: ASSSLIGHTEAF

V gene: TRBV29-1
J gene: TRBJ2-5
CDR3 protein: SVGPLGGGRAQETQY

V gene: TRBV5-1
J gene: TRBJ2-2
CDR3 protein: ASSLAGLNTGELF

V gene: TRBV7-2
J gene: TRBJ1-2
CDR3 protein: ASSLTGAGGYT

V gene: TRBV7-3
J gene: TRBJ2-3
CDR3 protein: ASSLRGTGGAYTQY

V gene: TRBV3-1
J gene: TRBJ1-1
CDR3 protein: ASSPTDRATEAF

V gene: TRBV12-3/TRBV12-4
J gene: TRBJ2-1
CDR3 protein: ASSLAGSEQF

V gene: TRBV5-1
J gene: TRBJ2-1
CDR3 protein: ASRLGLAGDNEQF

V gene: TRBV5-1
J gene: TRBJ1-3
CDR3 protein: ASTPGDSGNTIY

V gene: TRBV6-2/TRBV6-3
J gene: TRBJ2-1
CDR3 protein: ASSYSLVRDRPYNEQF

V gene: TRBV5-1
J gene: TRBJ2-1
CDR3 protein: ASSLPPGQGFDEQF

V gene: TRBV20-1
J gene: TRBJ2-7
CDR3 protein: SARSPGSSGRARAYEQY

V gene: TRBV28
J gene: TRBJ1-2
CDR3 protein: ASSPGGTGLYYGYT

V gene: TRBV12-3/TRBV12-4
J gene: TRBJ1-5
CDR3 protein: ASSLTGTGVQPQH

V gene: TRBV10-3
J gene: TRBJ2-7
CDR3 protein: AITSQGGSSYEQY

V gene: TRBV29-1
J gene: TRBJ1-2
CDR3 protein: SSRGAGKGYT

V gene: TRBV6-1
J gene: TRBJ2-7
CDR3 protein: ASSIRDSPSYEQY